This entry describes one TCR beta chain. What antigen it recognizes has not been identified. One base away there is no much larger clone; base qualities are not given. The method was the immunoSEQ multiplex PCR assay. For the multiplex PCR, a mixture combining 60 forward primers for TCR Vbeta segments and 13 reverse primers for TCR Jbeta segments was used. A multiplex PCR assay on genomic DNA amplified the CDR3 region of rearranged TCR beta genes. On the Illumina HiSeq System, the amplified TCR beta libraries were sequenced as 87-base-pair reads. The authors processed their data as follows. In a later analysis, 80 million or so unique TCR beta chains were counted across the 690 or so repertoires, and around 10 million of these chains were shared by at least two donors. Raw reads were error-corrected and collapsed into unique sequences with a nearest-neighbor algorithm that merged closely related sequences to remove PCR and sequencing errors. V, D and J gene segments were assigned by aligning CDR3 sequences to IMGT reference sequences. Each retained sequence needed at least a six-nucleotide match to both a V gene segment and a J gene segment. Rearrangements were called productive when the CDR3 lacked stop codons and stayed in frame with V and J; all others were non-productive. CDR3 was defined according to IMGT convention as the region running from the second conserved V-encoded cysteine to the conserved J-encoded phenylalanine. In an earlier analysis of 550 to 650 of the donors, sequences lacking an unambiguous match to a single V gene segment were excluded. An earlier analysis of approximately 590 of the donors called V segments functional above 56.7% productive rearrangements and segregating when the between-donor standard deviation exceeded 5%. A statistical classification framework was built to diagnose cytomegalovirus status from the catalog of TCR beta chain sequences. In a later analysis, TCR nucleotide sequences were compared against IMGT/GENE-DB human TR gene sequences so that V and J genes could be assigned. Using the TCRdist pipeline, a later analysis assigned CDR3 sequences along with most-parsimonious VDJ recombination scenarios. In a later analysis, each TCR beta chain was defined by its CDR3 amino acid sequence together with its V-gene family, and reads lacking a unique V-gene family were excluded. In a later analysis, 500 to 650 highly shared, low-generation-probability nucleotide sequences were removed to address suspected cross-contamination and a sequencing artifact. For each public chain, a later analysis derived a clonal expansion index from normalized ranks of inferred template counts within each repertoire. A later analysis computed generation probabilities with a VDJ recombination model fitted to out-of-frame rearrangements, and checked the results against IGoR. Hypergeometric tests were used in a later analysis to score TCR-TCR, TCR-HLA and TCR-CMV co-occurrence, with a repertoire-size bias correction applied to the TCR pairs. A later analysis estimated false discovery rates by permuting HLA or CMV assignments 20 times. In a later analysis, co-occurring TCRs were grouped with DBSCAN, and TCRdist sequence similarity was added when clustering was performed within HLA-allele-positive subsets. Repertoires with fewer than 30,000 or more than 120,000 public chains, plus five repertoires with anomalous nucleotide sharing, were excluded from co-occurrence clustering. The immuneACCESS repertoire file appears here via TCRdb, limited to in-frame rearrangements. These files lack a portion of the clones; in checked studies, under half of the deficit traces to unresolved V genes, and the cause of the others is not known. The D gene and trimming were derived from the DNA, and the V and J assignments and clone size from that table. The sample table shows some 190,000 clones, and around 82% are seen once. Jointly, the top ten make up about 1.7% of the sample.

The cohort comprised some 680 healthy bone marrow donors. At the time of sampling, all cohort members were nominally healthy, though unrecorded immune exposures were likely present. The donor was CMV seronegative and was included in the group of 352 seronegative cohort members. A peripheral blood sample was collected from each donor, and TCR beta sequencing was performed on peripheral blood mononuclear cells. The Qiagen DNeasy Blood Extraction Kit was used to extract genomic DNA from the blood cell samples. The CDR3 sequence holds 13 residues, the cysteine and phenylalanine included. Solely the CDR3 DNA is kept, with 39 bases framed from the first base. The V and J ends are trimmed by 4 bases and 3 bases, leaving 8 bases between them. Via the germline V gene, CDR1 is SGDLS and CDR2 YYNGEE. The record originates from a study of cytomegalovirus exposure and HLA in healthy donors (dated by TCRdb to about 2017). Regarding the research as a whole: According to an earlier analysis of several hundred of the donors, some 180 million T cells yielded 90 million to 130 million unique TCR beta sequences and roughly 280 Gb of sequence data. An early release that covered about 600 HLA-typed donors contained around 330 gigabases of sequencing data and around 85 million unique TCR sequences. Of the approximately 400 genotyped donors, 75% to 85% were placed in the genetic ancestry cluster associated with self-reported Caucasian donors. The study aimed to test whether cataloging public T cell receptors could reveal signatures of past pathogen exposure. Using immunosequencing, the study profiled T cell repertoires from around 670 subjects and related those repertoires to cytomegalovirus serostatus. In addition to the first cohort of around 670 subjects, a separate validation cohort of some 120 different subjects was used. The study combined high-throughput TCR immunosequencing, statistical association of individual TCRs with disease status, and machine learning to predict cytomegalovirus infection status. A later analysis re-analyzed previously published TCR beta repertoires from 550 to 700 donors and added high-resolution HLA genotyping to study TCR occurrence patterns. In the later analysis, no new phenotypic data were used to find candidate immune exposures; instead, reliance was placed on TCR beta sequences and their occurrence across donors. In an earlier analysis of a few hundred of the donors, high-throughput TCR beta sequencing was used to judge whether each TCR beta V gene segment behaved as functional or pseudogenic. Donor age, sex, ethnicity and CMV serostatus were collected together with the repertoire data. A later genetic analysis used genome-wide SNP genotypes for about 65% of the roughly 670 donors, treating that subset as a discovery cohort. Every repertoire in the discovery cohort had been generated on one and the same sequencing platform. Class I and class II HLA loci were covered by the typing at four-digit resolution. The number of donors typed differed by locus, with about 629-640 for A, B, C, DRB1 and DQB1, around 500 for DQA1, some 570 for DPA1, and approximately 470 for DPB1. Roughly 5 DR-DQ haplotypes were treated as single units for association and clustering because of strong linkage in the cohort. Among almost 400 genotyped donors of the cohort, an average of around 240,000 unique TCR beta nucleotide sequences were sequenced per donor, roughly 18% of them non-productive. Here is what the overall study found, with its caveats: The study listed 150 to 200 TCR beta chains as associated with cytomegalovirus. Strong co-occurrence of HLA alleles, especially DR and DQ, made assigning TCR associations to individual alleles difficult. In a later analysis, TCR association rates were found to vary across HLA loci, with the most associated TCRs seen for DRB1 alleles and the fewest for HLA-C alleles. Correlated functional status among segregating V segments might be attributable to linkage disequilibrium, but an unknown experimental factor could not be ruled out. In a later analysis, most CMV-associated TCR beta chains were found to appear HLA-restricted, with HLA associations seemingly driven largely by CMV exposure. Because counts were too low, roughly 16 rarely observed V segments, including chromosome 9 orphons, were excluded from the earlier analysis of under 650 of the donors. Roughly uniform sequencing depth across donors was assumed in presence/absence analyses, although this assumption may not hold. An association between a missense DCLRE1C variant and V-gene and J-gene trimming of TCR beta chains was found in a later genetic analysis and replicated in an independent cohort. The classifier was reported to diagnose cytomegalovirus status with high specificity and sensitivity in both the original and validation cohorts. According to the authors, the approach could potentially be generalized to other disease states and immunological phenotypes. A later genetic analysis reported fewer N-insertions in productive TCRs among donors in an Asian-associated ancestry cluster than the approximately 670-donor mean. In a later analysis, 16,951 TCR beta sequences were associated with specific HLA alleles at a false discovery rate of 0.05. For the cohort, immune exposure information was limited to CMV serostatus. In an earlier analysis of around 600 of the donors, most TCR beta V segments were observed in productive rearrangements about 90% or about 30% of the time, broadly matching IMGT annotations. Most TCR sequences were observed very rarely across donors, whereas some public TCRs were present in many individuals. In vitro tests confirmed that a few of the cytomegalovirus-associated TCR beta chains recognize cytomegalovirus antigens. A later analysis reported that several top co-occurrence clusters appeared linked to parvovirus B19, influenza, CMV and Epstein-Barr virus. HLA typing was unavailable for some donors at each locus, so association tests used only the typed subset. The 87-base-pair reads could not distinguish some IMGT-functional V segments, including TRBV6-2 and TRBV6-3, so those segments were excluded. A group of highly shared sequence variants was considered likely to be a technical artifact of the sequencing pipeline. A further reported finding was that TCR beta sequences accurately predicted the HLA-A and HLA-B alleles for most subjects in the first cohort. This cohort had only TCR beta chains sequenced, and the lack of alpha or paired-chain data limited which features could be detected. In a later analysis, HLA-associated TCR beta chains showed more clonal expansion and lower generation probabilities than non-associated chains that were equally common.

This chain is built from TRBV9 and TRBJ2-1; the D gene is not confidently resolved. The source of this sequence is a young man in good health and CMV-seronegative. The sample was PBMCs. The CDR3 protein is CASSLFIYNEQFF. The sequenced DNA is TGTGCCAGCAGCCTTTTTATCTACAATGAGCAGTTCTTC.